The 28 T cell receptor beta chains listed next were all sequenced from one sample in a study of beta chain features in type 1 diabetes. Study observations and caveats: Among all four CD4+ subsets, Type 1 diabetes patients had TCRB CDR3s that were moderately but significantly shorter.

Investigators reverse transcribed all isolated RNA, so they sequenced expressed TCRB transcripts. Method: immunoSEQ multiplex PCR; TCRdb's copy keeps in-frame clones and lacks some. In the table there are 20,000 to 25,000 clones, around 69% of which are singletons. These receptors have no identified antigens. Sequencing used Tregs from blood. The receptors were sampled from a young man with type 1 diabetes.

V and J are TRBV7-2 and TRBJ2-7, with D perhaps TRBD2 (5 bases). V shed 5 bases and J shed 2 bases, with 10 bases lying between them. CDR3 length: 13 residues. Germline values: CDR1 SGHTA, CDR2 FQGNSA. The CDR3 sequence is CASSEGWTYEQYF. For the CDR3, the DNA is TGTGCCAGCAGCGAGGGATGGACCTACGAGCAGTACTTC.

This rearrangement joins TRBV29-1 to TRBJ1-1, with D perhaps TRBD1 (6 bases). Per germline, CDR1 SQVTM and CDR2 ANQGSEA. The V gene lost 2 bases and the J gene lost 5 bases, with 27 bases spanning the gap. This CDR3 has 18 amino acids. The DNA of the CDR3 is TGCAGCGTTGAATCATACTTCAAAATGCAGGGGTGGGGGACTGAAGCTTTCTTT. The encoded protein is CSVESYFKMQGWGTEAFF.

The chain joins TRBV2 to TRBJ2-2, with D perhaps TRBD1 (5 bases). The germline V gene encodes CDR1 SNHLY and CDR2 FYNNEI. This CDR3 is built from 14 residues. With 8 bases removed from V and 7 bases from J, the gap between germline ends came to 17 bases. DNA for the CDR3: TGTGCCAGCGCTTGGGGCCCAGGCGGCGGGGAGCTGTTTTTT. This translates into CASAWGPGGGELFF.

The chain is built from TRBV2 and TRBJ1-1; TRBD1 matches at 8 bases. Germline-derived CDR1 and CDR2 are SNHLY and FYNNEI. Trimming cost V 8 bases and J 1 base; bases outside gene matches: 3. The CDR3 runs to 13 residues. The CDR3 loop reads CASGGTGNTEAFF. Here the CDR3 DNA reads TGTGCCAGCGGGGGGACAGGGAACACTGAAGCTTTCTTT. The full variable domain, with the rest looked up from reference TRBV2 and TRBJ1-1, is EPEVTQTPSHQVTQMGQEVILRCVPISNHLYFYWYRQILGQKVEFLVSFYNNEISEKSEIFDDQFSVERPDGSNFTLKIRSTKLEDSAMYFCASGGTGNTEAFFGQGTRLTVV.

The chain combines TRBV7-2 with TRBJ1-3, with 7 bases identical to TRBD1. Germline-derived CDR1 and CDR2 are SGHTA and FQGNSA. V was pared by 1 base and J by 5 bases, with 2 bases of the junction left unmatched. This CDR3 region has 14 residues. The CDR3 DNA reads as TGTGCCAGCAGCTTAGAGACAGGGAGAAACACCATATATTTT. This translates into CASSLETGRNTIYF.

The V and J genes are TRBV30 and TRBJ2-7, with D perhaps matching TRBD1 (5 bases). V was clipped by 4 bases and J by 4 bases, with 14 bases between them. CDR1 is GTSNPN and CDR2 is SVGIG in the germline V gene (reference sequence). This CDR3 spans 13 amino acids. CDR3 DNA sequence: TGTGCCTGGAATCGGCAGGGCGTTTACGAGCAGTACTTC. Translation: CAWNRQGVYEQYF.

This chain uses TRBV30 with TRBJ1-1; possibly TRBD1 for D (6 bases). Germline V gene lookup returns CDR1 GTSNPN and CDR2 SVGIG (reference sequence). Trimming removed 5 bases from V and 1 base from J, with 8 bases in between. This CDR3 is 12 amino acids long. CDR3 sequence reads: CAWGQSNTEAFF. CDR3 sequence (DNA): TGTGCCTGGGGACAGTCGAACACTGAAGCTTTCTTT. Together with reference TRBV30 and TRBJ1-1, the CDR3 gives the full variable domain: SQTIHQWPATLVQPVGSPLSLECTVEGTSNPNLYWYRQAAGRGLQLLFYSVGIGQISSEVPQNLSASRPQDRQFILSSKKLLLSDSGFYLCAWGQSNTEAFFGQGTRLTVV.

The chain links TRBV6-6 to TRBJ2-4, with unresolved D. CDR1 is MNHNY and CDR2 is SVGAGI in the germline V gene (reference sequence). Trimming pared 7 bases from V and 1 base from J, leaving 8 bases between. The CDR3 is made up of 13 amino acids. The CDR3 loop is CASTSLAKNIQYF. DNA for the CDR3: TGTGCCAGCACAAGCTTGGCCAAAAACATTCAGTACTTC.

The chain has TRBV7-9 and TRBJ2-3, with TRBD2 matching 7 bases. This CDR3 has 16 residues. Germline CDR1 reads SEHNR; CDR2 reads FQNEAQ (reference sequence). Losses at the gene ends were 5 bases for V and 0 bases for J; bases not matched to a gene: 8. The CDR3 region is CASSPRLAESTDTQYF. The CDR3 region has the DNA TGTGCCAGCAGCCCTAGGCTAGCGGAAAGCACAGATACGCAGTATTTT. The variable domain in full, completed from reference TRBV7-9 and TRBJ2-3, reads DTGVSQNPRHKITKRGQNVTFRCDPISEHNRLYWYRQTLGQGPEFLTYFQNEAQLEKSRLLSDRFSAERPKGSFSTLEIQRTEQGDSAMYLCASSPRLAESTDTQYFGPGTRLTVL.

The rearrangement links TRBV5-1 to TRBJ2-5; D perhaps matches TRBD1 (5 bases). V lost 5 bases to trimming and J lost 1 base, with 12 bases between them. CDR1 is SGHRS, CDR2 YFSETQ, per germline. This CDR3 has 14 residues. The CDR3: CASSPAGPQETQYF. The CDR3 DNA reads TGCGCCAGCAGTCCGGCAGGGCCCCAAGAGACCCAGTACTTC.

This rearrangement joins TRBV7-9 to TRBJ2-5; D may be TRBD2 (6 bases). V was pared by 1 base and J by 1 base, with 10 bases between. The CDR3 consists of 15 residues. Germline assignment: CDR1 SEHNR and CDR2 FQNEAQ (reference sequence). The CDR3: CASSLVGGFQETQYF. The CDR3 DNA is TGTGCCAGCAGCTTAGTGGGGGGTTTCCAAGAGACCCAGTACTTC.

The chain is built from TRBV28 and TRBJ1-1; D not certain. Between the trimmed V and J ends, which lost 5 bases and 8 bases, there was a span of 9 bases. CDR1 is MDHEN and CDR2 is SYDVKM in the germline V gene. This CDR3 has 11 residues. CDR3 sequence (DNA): TGTGCCAGCAGTGGCCTTACCGAAGCTTTCTTT. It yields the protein CASSGLTEAFF. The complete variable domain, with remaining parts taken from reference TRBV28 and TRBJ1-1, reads DVKVTQSSRYLVKRTGEKVFLECVQDMDHENMFWYRQDPGLGLRLIYFSYDVKMKEKGDIPEGYSVSREKKERFSLILESASTNQTSMYLCASSGLTEAFFGQGTRLTVV.

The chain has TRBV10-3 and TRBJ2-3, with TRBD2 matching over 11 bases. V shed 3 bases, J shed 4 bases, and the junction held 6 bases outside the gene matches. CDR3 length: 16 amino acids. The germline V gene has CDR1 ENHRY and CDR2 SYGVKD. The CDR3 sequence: CAISEITSGSPDTQYF. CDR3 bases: TGTGCCATCAGTGAAATCACTAGCGGGAGTCCAGATACGCAGTATTTT.

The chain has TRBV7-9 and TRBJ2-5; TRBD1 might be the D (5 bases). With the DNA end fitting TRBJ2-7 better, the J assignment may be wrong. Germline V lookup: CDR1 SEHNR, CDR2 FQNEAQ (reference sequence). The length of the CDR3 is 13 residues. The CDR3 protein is CASSLGQIYEQYF. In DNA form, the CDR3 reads TGTGCCAGCAGCTTAGGACAGATCTACGAGCAGTACTTC.

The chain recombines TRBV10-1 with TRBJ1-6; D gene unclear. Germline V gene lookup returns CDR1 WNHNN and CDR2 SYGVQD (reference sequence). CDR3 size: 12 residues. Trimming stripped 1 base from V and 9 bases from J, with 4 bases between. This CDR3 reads CASSEFSSPLHF. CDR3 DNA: TGCGCCAGCAGTGAGTTCTCTTCACCCCTCCACTTT.

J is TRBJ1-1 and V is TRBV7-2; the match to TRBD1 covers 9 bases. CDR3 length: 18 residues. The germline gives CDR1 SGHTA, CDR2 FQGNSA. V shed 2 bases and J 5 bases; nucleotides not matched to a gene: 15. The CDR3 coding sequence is TGTGCCAGCAGCTTATTAGTTCCCCTCGGACAGGGGAAGACTGAAGCTTTCTTT. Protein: CASSLLVPLGQGKTEAFF.

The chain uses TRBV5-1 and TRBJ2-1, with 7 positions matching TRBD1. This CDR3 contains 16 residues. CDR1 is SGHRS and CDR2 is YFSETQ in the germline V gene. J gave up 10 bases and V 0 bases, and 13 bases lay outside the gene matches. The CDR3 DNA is TGCGCCAGCAGCTTGGGGCGGACAGGTCGACTTTGGGAGCAGTTCTTC. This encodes CASSLGRTGRLWEQFF.

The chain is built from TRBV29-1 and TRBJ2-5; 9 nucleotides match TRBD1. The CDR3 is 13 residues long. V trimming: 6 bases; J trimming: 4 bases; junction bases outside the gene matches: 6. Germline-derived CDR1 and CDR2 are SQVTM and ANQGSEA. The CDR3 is CSVGDREGETQYF. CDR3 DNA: TGCAGCGTGGGGGACAGGGAGGGAGAGACCCAGTACTTC. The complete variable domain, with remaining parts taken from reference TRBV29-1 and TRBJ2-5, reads SAVISQKPSRDICQRGTSLTIQCQVDSQVTMMFWYRQQPGQSLTLIATANQGSEATYESGFVIDKFPISRPNLTFSTLTVSNMSPEDSSIYLCSVGDREGETQYFGPGTRLLVL.

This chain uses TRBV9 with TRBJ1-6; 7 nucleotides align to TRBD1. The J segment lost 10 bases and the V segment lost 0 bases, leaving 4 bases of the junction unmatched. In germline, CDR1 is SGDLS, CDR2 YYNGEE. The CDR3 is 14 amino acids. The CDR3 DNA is TGTGCCAGCAGCGTAGCCCAGGGGGGATCACCCCTCCACTTT. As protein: CASSVAQGGSPLHF.

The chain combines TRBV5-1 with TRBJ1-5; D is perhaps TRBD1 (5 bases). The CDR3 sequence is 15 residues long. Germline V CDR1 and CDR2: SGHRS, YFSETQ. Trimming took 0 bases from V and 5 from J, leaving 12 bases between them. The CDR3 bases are TGCGCCAGCAGCTTGGGCTGGGGGGGGGATCAGCCCCAGCATTTT. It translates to CASSLGWGGDQPQHF. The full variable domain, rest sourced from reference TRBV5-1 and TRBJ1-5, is KAGVTQTPRYLIKTRGQQVTLSCSPISGHRSVSWYQQTPGQGLQFLFEYFSETQRNKGNFPGRFSGRQFSNSRSEMNVSTLELGDSALYLCASSLGWGGDQPQHFGDGTRLSIL.

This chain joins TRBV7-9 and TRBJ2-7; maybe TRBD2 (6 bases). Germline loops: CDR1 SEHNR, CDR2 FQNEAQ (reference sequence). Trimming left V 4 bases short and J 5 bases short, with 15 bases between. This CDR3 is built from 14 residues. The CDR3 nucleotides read TGTGCCAGCAGCTCCTCAGGGAGGTTCGACGAGCAGTACTTC. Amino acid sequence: CASSSSGRFDEQYF.

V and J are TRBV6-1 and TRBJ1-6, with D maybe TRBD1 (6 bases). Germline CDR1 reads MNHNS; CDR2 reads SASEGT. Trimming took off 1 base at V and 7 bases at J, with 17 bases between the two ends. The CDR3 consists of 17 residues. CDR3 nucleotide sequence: TGTGCCAGCAGTGAAGGTCTACAGGGAAGCGGAAATTCACCCCTCCACTTT. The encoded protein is CASSEGLQGSGNSPLHF.

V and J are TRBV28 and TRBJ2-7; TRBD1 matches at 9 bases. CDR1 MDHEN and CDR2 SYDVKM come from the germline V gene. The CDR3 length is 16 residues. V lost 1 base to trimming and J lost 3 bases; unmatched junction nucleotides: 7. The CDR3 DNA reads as TGTGCCAGCAGTTTATTTACCGGGACAGGGTACTACGAGCAGTACTTC. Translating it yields CASSLFTGTGYYEQYF. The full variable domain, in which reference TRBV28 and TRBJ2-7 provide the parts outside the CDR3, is DVKVTQSSRYLVKRTGEKVFLECVQDMDHENMFWYRQDPGLGLRLIYFSYDVKMKEKGDIPEGYSVSREKKERFSLILESASTNQTSMYLCASSLFTGTGYYEQYFGPGTRLTVT.

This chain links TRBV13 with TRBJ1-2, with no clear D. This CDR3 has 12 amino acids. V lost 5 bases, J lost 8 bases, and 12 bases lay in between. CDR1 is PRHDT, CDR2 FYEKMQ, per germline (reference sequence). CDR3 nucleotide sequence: TGTGCCAGCAGCCCTTGGGCGGGAGGCTACACCTTC. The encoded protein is CASSPWAGGYTF.

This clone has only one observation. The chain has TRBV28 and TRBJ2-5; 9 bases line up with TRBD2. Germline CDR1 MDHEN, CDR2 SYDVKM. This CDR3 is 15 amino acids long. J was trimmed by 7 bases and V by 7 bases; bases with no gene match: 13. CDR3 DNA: TGTGCCAGCACACCCTCTCGACTAGCGGTCGGGACCCAGTACTTC. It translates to CASTPSRLAVGTQYF.

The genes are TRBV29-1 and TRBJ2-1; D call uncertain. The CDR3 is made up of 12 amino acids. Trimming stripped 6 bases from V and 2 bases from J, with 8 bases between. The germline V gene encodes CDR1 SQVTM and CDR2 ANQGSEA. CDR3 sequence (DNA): TGCAGCGTGGAGAACCCCTACAATGAGCAGTTCTTC. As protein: CSVENPYNEQFF.

The CDR3 spells CASSLDLGRNYEQYF. CDR3 DNA sequence: TGTGCCAGCAGCTTAGATCTGGGGAGAAACTACGAGCAGTACTTC. The V gene is TRBV11-2, the J gene TRBJ2-7; the D gene is possibly TRBD2 (5 bases). V lost 0 bases and J lost 3, with 12 bases in between. This CDR3 has 15 residues. The germline gives CDR1 SGHAT, CDR2 FQNNGV.

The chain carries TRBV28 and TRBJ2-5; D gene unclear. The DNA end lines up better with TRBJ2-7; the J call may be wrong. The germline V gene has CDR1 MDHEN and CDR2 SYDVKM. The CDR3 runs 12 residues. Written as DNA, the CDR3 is TGTGCCAGCAGTTTGGTCGGTTACGAGCAGTACTTC. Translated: CASSLVGYEQYF.